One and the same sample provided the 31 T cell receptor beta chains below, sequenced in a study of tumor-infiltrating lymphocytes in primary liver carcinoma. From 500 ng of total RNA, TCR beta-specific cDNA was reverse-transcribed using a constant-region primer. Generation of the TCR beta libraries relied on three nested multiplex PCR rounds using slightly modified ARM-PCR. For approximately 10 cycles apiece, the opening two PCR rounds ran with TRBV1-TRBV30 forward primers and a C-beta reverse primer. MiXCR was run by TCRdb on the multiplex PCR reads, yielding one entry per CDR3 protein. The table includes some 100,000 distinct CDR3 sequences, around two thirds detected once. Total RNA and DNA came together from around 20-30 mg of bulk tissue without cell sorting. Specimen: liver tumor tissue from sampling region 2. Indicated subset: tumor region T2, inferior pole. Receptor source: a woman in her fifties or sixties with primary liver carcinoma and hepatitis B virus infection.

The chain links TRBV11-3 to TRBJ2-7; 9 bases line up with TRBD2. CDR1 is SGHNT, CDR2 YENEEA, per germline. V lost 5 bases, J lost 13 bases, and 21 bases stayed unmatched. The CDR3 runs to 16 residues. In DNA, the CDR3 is TGTGCCAGCAGCCGGCGACTAGCGGAAGCTTCCTACGAGTATTACTTC. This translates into CASSRRLAEASYEYYF.

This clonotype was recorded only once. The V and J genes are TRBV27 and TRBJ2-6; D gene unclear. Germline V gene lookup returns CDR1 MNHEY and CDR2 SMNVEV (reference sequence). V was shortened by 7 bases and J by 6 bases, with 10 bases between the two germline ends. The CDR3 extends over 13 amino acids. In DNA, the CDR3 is TGTGCCAGCACTTTTGCTGAGGCCAACGTCCTGACTTTC. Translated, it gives CASTFAEANVLTF.

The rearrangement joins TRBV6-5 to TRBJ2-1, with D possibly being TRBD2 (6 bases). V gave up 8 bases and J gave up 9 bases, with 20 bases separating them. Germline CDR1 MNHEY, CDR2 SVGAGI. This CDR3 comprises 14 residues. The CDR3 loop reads CASALVAVVGEQFF. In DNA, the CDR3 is TGTGCCAGCGCTTTAGTAGCGGTAGTTGGTGAGCAGTTCTTC.

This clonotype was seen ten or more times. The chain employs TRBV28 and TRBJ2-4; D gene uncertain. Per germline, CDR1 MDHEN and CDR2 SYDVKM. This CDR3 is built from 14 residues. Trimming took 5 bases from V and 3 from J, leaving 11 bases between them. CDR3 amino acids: CASSRPGGKNIQYF. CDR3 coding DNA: TGTGCCAGCAGTCGTCCAGGCGGCAAAAACATTCAGTACTTC.

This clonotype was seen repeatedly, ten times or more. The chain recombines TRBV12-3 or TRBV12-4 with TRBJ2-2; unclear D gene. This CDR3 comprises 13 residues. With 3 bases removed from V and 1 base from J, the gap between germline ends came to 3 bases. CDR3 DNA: TGTGCCAGCAGTTTCAGGAACACCGGGGAGCTGTTTTTT. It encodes CASSFRNTGELFF.

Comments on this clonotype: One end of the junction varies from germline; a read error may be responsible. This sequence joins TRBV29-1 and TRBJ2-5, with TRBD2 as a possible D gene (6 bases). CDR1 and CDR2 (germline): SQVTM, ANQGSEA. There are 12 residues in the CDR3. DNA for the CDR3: TGTAGCGTTGTCCGGGACTTAGAGACCCAGTACTTC. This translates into CSVVRDLETQYF. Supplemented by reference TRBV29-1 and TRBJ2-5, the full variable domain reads SAVISQKPSRDICQRGTSLTIQCQVDSQVTMMFWYRQQPGQSLTLIATANQGSEATYESGFVIDKFPISRPNLTFSTLTVSNMSPEDSSIYLCSVVRDLETQYFGPGTRLLVL.

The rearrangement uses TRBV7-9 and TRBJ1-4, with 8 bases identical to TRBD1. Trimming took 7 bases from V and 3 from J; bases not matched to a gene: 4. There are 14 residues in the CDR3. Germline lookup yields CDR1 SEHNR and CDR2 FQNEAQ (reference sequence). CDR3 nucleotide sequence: TGTGCCAGCAACCCACAGGGGGCTAATGAAAAACTGTTTTTT. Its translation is CASNPQGANEKLFF.

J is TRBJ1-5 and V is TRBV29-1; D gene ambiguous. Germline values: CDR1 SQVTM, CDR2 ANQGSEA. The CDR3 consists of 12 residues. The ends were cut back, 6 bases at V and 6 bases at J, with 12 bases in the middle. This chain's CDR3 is CSVLVWGQPQHF. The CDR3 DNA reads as TGCAGCGTCTTAGTTTGGGGTCAGCCCCAGCATTTT. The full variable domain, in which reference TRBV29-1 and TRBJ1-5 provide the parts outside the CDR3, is SAVISQKPSRDICQRGTSLTIQCQVDSQVTMMFWYRQQPGQSLTLIATANQGSEATYESGFVIDKFPISRPNLTFSTLTVSNMSPEDSSIYLCSVLVWGQPQHFGDGTRLSIL.

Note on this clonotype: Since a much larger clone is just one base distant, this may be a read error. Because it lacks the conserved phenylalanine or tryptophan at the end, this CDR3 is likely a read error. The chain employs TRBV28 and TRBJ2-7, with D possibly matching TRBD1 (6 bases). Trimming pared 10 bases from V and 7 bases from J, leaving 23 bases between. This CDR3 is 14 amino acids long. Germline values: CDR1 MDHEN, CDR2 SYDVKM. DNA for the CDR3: TGTGCCAACCGCAATACCCCACCCAGGGGAGAGCAGTACCTC. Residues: CANRNTPPRGEQYL.

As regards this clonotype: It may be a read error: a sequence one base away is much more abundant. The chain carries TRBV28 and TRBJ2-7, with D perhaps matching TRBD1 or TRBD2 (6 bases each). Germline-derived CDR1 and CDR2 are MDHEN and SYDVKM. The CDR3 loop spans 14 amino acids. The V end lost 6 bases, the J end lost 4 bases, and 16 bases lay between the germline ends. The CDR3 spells CASRPGDISYEQYF. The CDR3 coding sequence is TGTGCCAGCAGACCGGGGGACATTTCGTACGAGCAGTACTTC.

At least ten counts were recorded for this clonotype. CDR3 region: CATSPGTGEETQYF. CDR3 in DNA: TGTGCCACCTCACCAGGGACAGGGGAAGAGACCCAGTACTTC. V is TRBV10-3 and J is TRBJ2-5; 10 bases are shared with TRBD1. Germline values: CDR1 ENHRY, CDR2 SYGVKD. Trimming took 10 bases from V and 3 from J; bases not matched to a gene: 8. The CDR3 is 14 residues long.

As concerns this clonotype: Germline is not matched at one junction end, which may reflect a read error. The chain's CDR3 is CASSLGGTTYDKQLF. Written as DNA, the CDR3 is TGTGCCAGCAGCTTAGGGGGGACGACCTACGATAAGCAGCTCTTC. The chain carries TRBV11-1 and TRBJ2-1, with D perhaps matching TRBD1 or TRBD2 (5 bases each). This CDR3 is 15 amino acids long. Germline V gene sequence: CDR1 SGHAT, CDR2 FQDESV (reference sequence).

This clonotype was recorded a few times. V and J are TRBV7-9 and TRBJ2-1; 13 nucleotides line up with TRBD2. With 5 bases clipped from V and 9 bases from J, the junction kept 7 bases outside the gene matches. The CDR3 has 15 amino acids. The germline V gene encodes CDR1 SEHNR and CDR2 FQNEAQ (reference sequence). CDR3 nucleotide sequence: TGTGCCAGCAGCCCCCGGACTAGCGGGAGTGGTGAGCAGTTCTTC. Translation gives CASSPRTSGSGEQFF. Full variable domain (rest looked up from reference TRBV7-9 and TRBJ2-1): DTGVSQNPRHKITKRGQNVTFRCDPISEHNRLYWYRQTLGQGPEFLTYFQNEAQLEKSRLLSDRFSAERPKGSFSTLEIQRTEQGDSAMYLCASSPRTSGSGEQFFGPGTRLTVL.

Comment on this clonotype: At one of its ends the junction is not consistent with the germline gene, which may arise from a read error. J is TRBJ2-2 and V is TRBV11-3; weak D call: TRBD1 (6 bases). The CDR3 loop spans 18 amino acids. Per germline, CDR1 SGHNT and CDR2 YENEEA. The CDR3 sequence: CASGLDLWDTEDTGELFF. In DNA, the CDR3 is TGTGCCAGCGGCTTAGATCTCTGGGACACAGAGGACACCGGGGAGCTGTTTTTT.

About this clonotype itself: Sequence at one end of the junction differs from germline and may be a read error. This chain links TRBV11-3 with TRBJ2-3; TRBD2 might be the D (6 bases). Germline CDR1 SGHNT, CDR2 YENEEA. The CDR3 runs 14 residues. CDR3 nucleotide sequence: TGTACCAGCAGCTTCGGCGGGAACTTAGATACGGAGTATTTT. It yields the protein CTSSFGGNLDTEYF.

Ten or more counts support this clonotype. The CDR3 DNA sequence: TGTGCCAGCGGCAAGGACGGGTATAATGAAAAACTGTTTTTT. Its translation is CASGKDGYNEKLFF. The V gene is TRBV12-3 or TRBV12-4, the J gene TRBJ1-4; D call uncertain. The CDR3 contains 14 residues. Trimming pared 8 bases from V and 4 bases from J, leaving 14 bases between.

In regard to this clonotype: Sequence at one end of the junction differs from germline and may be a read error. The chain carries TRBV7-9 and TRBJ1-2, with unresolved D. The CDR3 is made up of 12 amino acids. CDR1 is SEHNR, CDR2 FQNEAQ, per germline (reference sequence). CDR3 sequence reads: CAISPVSYGYTF. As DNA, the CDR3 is TGTGCCATCAGCCCCGTCAGTTATGGCTACACCTTC. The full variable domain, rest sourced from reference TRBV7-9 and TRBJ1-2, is DTGVSQNPRHKITKRGQNVTFRCDPISEHNRLYWYRQTLGQGPEFLTYFQNEAQLEKSRLLSDRFSAERPKGSFSTLEIQRTEQGDSAMYLCAISPVSYGYTFGSGTRLTVV.

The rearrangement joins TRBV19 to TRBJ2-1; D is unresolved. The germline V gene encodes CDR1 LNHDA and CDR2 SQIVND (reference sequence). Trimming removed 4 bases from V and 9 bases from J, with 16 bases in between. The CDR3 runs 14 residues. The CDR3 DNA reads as TGTGCCAGTAGTACGTGGGCATTGATGGCTGAGCAGTTCTTC. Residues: CASSTWALMAEQFF.

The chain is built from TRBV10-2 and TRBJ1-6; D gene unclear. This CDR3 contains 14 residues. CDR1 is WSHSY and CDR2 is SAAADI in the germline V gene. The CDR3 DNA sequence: TGCGCGTGCGGGGAGACCGTATCGGGATCACCCCTCCACTTT. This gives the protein CACGETVSGSPLHF.

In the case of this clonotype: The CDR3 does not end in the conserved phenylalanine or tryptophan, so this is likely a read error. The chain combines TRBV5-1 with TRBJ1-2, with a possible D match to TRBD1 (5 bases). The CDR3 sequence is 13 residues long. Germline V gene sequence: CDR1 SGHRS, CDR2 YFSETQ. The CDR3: CANSFRQNYGYTS. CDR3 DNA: TGCGCCAACAGCTTCCGACAGAACTATGGCTACACCTCC.

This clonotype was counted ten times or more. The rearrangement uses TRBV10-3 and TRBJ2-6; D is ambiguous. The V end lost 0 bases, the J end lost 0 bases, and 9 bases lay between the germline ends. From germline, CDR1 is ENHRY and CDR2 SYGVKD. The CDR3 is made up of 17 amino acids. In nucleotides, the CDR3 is TGTGCCATCAGTGAGTCTCACCCTTCCTCTGGGGCCAACGTCCTGACTTTC. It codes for CAISESHPSSGANVLTF.

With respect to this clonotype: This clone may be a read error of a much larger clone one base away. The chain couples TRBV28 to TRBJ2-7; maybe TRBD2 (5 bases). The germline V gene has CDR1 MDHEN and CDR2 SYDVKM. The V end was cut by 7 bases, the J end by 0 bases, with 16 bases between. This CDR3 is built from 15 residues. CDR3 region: CASIEGITLSYEQYF. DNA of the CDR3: TGTGCCAGCATAGAGGGTATAACCCTCTCCTACGAGCAGTACTTC. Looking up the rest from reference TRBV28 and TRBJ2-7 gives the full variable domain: DVKVTQSSRYLVKRTGEKVFLECVQDMDHENMFWYRQDPGLGLRLIYFSYDVKMKEKGDIPEGYSVSREKKERFSLILESASTNQTSMYLCASIEGITLSYEQYFGPGTRLTVT.

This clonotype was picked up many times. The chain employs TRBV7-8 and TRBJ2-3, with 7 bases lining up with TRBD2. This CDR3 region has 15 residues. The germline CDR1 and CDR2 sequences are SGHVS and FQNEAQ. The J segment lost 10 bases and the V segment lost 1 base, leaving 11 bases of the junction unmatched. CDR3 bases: TGTGCCAGCAGCTTAGAGCGGGGCTCCCCTTCGGCGCAGTATTTT. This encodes CASSLERGSPSAQYF.

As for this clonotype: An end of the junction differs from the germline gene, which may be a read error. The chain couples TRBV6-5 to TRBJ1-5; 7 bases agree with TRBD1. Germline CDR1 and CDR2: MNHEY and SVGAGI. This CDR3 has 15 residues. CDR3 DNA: TGTGCCGGCAGCCGGGGGAGGGGGCTCGGGCAGCCCCAACATTTT. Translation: CAGSRGRGLGQPQHF.

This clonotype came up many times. Here the CDR3 reads CASSFAGGANEQFF. CDR3 sequence (DNA): TGTGCCAGCAGTTTCGCAGGGGGCGCGAATGAGCAGTTCTTC. V gene TRBV12-3 or TRBV12-4 combines with J gene TRBJ2-1, with 8 nucleotides matching TRBD1. With 3 bases clipped from V and 7 bases from J, the junction kept 5 bases outside the gene matches. This CDR3 is 14 amino acids long.

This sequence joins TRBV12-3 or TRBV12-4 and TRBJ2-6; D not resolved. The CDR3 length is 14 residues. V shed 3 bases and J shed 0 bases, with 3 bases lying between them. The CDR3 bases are TGTGCCAGCAGTTTCAGCTCTGGGGCCAACGTCCTGACTTTC. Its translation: CASSFSSGANVLTF.

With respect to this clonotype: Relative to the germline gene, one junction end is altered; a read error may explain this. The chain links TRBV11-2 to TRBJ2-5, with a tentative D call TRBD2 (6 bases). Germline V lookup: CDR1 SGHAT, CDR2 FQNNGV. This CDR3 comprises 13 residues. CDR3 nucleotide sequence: TGTGCCAGTAGCTTAGAATCCGGGGGGACCCAGTACTTC. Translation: CASSLESGGTQYF.

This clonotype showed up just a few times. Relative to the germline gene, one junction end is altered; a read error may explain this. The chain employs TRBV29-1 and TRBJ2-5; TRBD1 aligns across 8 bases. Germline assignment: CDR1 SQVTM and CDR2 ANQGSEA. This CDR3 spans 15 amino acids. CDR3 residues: CSVEPARGRQETQHF. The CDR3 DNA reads TGCAGCGTTGAGCCGGCCAGGGGGCGGCAAGAGACCCAGCACTTC.

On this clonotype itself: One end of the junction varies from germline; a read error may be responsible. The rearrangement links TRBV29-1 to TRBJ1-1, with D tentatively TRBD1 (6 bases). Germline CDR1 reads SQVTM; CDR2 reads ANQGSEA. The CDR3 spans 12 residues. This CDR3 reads CSVEEGGTEALF. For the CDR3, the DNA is TGCAGCGTTGAGGAGGGGGGTACTGAAGCTCTCTTT.

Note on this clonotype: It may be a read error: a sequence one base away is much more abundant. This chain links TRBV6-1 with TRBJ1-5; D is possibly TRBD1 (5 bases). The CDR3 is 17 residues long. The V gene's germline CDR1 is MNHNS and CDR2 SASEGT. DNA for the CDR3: TGTGCCAGCACTGGTCTTAGGGGAAGGCTTAGCAATGAGCCCCAGCATTTT. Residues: CASTGLRGRLSNEPQHF.

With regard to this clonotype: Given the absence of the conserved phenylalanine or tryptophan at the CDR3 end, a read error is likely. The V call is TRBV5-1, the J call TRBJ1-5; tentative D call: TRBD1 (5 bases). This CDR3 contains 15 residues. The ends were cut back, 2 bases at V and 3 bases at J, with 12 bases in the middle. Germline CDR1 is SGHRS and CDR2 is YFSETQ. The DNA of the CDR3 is TGCGCCAGCAGCTTAGGAGGGGTGATCAATCAGCCCCAGCATTGT. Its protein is CASSLGGVINQPQHC.